This section outlines one T cell receptor beta chain sequence together with its context. TCRdb's table, derived via immunoSEQ multiplex PCR, lists solely in-frame clones and lacks some. The sample holds about 220,000 clones, about 80% seen once. These data belong to a study of blood T cell repertoires in COVID-19. Study-level information: T cells, B-cell-depleted T cells, or PBMCs supplied cDNA or gDNA.

The receptor comes from a woman aged 40 to 50 with acute COVID-19. Sequencing was performed on PBMCs or T cells enriched from blood (not recorded which).

The CDR3 DNA sequence: TGCGCCAGCAGCTTTGACAGGGTGAATCAAGAGACCCAGTACTTC. Encoded protein: CASSFDRVNQETQYF. V gene TRBV5-1 combines with J gene TRBJ2-5, with 7 bases identical to TRBD1. The CDR3 totals 15 residues. Trimming took 2 bases from V and 2 from J; bases not matched to a gene: 6. Germline assignment: CDR1 SGHRS and CDR2 YFSETQ. Variable domain in full (rest from reference TRBV5-1 and TRBJ2-5): KAGVTQTPRYLIKTRGQQVTLSCSPISGHRSVSWYQQTPGQGLQFLFEYFSETQRNKGNFPGRFSGRQFSNSRSEMNVSTLELGDSALYLCASSFDRVNQETQYFGPGTRLLVL.